Listed below are T cell receptor beta chains from one sample, sequenced in a study of blood T cells in healthy people across ages. MiXCR, run by TCRdb on the 5' RACE reads, gives a single entry per CDR3 protein. The sample gives about 730,000 distinct CDR3 sequences, 40% to 45% of which show up once; under 25% is in the top ten. The sample taken for sequencing was blood. The receptors stem from a woman aged 55-70 years in good health. CDR3s include the opening cysteine and the closing phenylalanine or tryptophan. D genes are given only for firm matches. For some rows the clone size is stated as once, few or many, or as a class when expanded; others skip it.

size	V	D	J	CDR3	DNA
.	TRBV29-1	TRBD2	TRBJ2-1	CSARGLAGDASGNEQFF	TGCAGCGCCCGGGGACTAGCGGGAGACGCGAGTGGCAATGAGCAGTTCTTC
.	TRBV29-1	TRBD1	TRBJ2-1	CSVEGPGQGYKEQFF	TGCAGCGTTGAAGGTCCGGGACAGGGCTACAAGGAGCAGTTCTTC
.	TRBV3-1	.	TRBJ2-6	CASSPRVTGANVLTF	TGTGCCAGCAGCCCCAGGGTAACCGGGGCCAACGTCCTGACTTTC
many	TRBV4-2	TRBD2	TRBJ2-3	CASSQDRTSGWSTDTQYF	TGTGCCAGCAGCCAAGATAGGACTAGCGGGTGGAGCACAGATACGCAGTATTTT
.	TRBV12-3/TRBV12-4	TRBD2	TRBJ2-1	CASSWTSGLNEQFF	TGTGCCAGCAGTTGGACTAGCGGCCTTAATGAGCAGTTCTTC
few	TRBV10-3	.	TRBJ1-5	CAISAGVGQPQHF	TGTGCCATCAGTGCAGGGGTTGGTCAGCCCCAGCATTTT
few	TRBV5-1	.	TRBJ1-6	CASSLGEGRNSPLHF	TGCGCCAGCAGCTTGGGTGAAGGCCGTAATTCACCCCTCCACTTT
.	TRBV3-1	.	TRBJ1-6	CASSSQERTGGNSPLHF	TGTGCCAGCAGCTCTCAAGAACGGACGGGGGGTAATTCACCCCTCCACTTT
.	TRBV11-2	TRBD1	TRBJ2-1	CASSSGQGVVPNEQFF	TGTGCCAGCAGTTCCGGACAGGGGGTTGTCCCGAATGAGCAGTTCTTC
.	TRBV6-2/TRBV6-3	TRBD1	TRBJ2-7	CASTGTGVYNEQYF	TGTGCCAGCACTGGGACAGGGGTTTACAATGAGCAGTACTTC
.	TRBV6-6	.	TRBJ2-7	CANRTGTKSYEQYF	TGTGCCAACAGGACCGGGACAAAATCCTACGAGCAGTACTTC
.	TRBV20-1	TRBD2	TRBJ2-6	CSASGGRGGANVLTF	TGCAGTGCTAGTGGTGGGAGGGGAGGGGCCAACGTCCTGACTTTC
few	TRBV20-1	TRBD2	TRBJ2-1	CSARTGLAGYNEQFF	TGCAGTGCTAGAACGGGACTAGCGGGGTACAATGAGCAGTTCTTC
.	TRBV4-3	.	TRBJ2-2	CASSQAGVGGTGELFF	TGCGCCAGCAGCCAAGCCGGGGTAGGAGGCACCGGGGAGCTGTTTTTT
few	TRBV6-2/TRBV6-3	.	TRBJ1-1	CATDPGLSTEAFF	TGTGCCACGGACCCGGGGCTGAGCACTGAAGCTTTCTTT
few	TRBV12-3/TRBV12-4	.	TRBJ2-1	CASSSPRNEQFF	TGTGCCAGCAGTTCTCCAAGAAATGAGCAGTTCTTC
.	TRBV12-3/TRBV12-4	.	TRBJ1-1	CASRATDSNTEAFF	TGTGCCAGCAGGGCCACAGATTCTAACACTGAAGCTTTCTTT
.	TRBV20-1	.	TRBJ2-1	CSARDQNGRTYNEQFF	TGCAGTGCTAGAGATCAAAACGGGAGAACCTACAATGAGCAGTTCTTC
few	TRBV12-3/TRBV12-4	TRBD1	TRBJ1-5	CASSLRQGADQPQHF	TGTGCCAGCAGTTTACGACAGGGGGCCGATCAGCCCCAGCATTTT
.	TRBV4-2	TRBD2	TRBJ2-1	CASSQDRRTSNNEQFF	TGTGCCAGCAGCCAAGATCGCCGGACTAGCAACAATGAGCAGTTCTTC
few	TRBV5-4	.	TRBJ2-5	CASSDTGRGYQETQYF	TGTGCCAGCAGTGATACGGGACGAGGGTACCAAGAGACCCAGTACTTC
.	TRBV27	.	TRBJ2-7	CASAHGFRYEQYF	TGTGCCAGCGCCCACGGCTTCCGGTACGAGCAGTACTTC
.	TRBV29-1	.	TRBJ1-2	CSVEQQSIYGYTF	TGCAGCGTTGAACAACAGAGCATCTATGGCTACACCTTC
.	TRBV7-9	TRBD1	TRBJ1-1	CASSTDRAVFAEAFF	TGTGCCAGCAGCACAGACAGGGCGGTGTTTGCTGAAGCTTTCTTT
few	TRBV5-1	TRBD2	TRBJ2-5	CASSLGAAGDEQYF	TGCGCCAGCAGCTTGGGGGCAGCGGGAGATGAGCAGTACTTC
few	TRBV7-9	TRBD2	TRBJ2-7	CASSSLPGLAGVYEQYF	TGTGCCAGCAGCTCTCTCCCGGGACTAGCGGGAGTATACGAGCAGTACTTC
.	TRBV20-1	.	TRBJ2-4	CSARDSPSEQYF	TGCAGTGCTAGGGACAGCCCCTCGGAGCAGTACTTC
.	TRBV7-9	TRBD1	TRBJ2-5	CASSSQGVETQYF	TGTGCCAGCAGCTCCCAGGGGGTGGAGACCCAGTACTTC
few	TRBV7-9	TRBD2	TRBJ2-7	CASSLAGTSGSDEQYF	TGTGCCAGCAGCTTAGCCGGGACTAGCGGGAGTGACGAGCAGTACTTC
.	TRBV11-3	.	TRBJ1-5	CASSRDDNQQGSDQPQHF	TGTGCCAGCAGCCGGGATGACAATCAACAGGGATCAGATCAGCCCCAGCATTTT
many	TRBV7-9	.	TRBJ2-1	CASSLGRSPNEQFF	TGTGCCAGCAGCTTAGGTCGCTCCCCCAATGAGCAGTTCTTC
few	TRBV5-1	TRBD1	TRBJ2-7	CASRPGTVSYEQYF	TGCGCCAGCAGGCCCGGGACAGTCTCCTACGAGCAGTACTTC
many	TRBV6-2/TRBV6-3	.	TRBJ2-1	CASSYSLGYPKSADEQFF	TGTGCCAGCAGTTACTCTCTAGGGTACCCCAAATCCGCAGATGAGCAGTTCTTC
.	TRBV7-2	.	TRBJ2-5	CASSRPANQETQYF	TGTGCCAGCAGCCGACCGGCAAACCAAGAGACCCAGTACTTC
.	TRBV7-2	TRBD2	TRBJ2-5	CASSSLAGENEQYF	TGTGCCAGCAGCTCACTAGCGGGAGAGAATGAGCAGTACTTC
.	TRBV28	.	TRBJ1-2	CASSLENFSYDGYTF	TGTGCCAGCAGTTTAGAGAACTTTTCTTATGACGGCTACACCTTC
.	TRBV12-3/TRBV12-4	TRBD2	TRBJ2-6	CASSLTGGSSGANVLTF	TGTGCCAGCAGTTTGACTGGCGGGAGCTCTGGGGCCAACGTCCTGACTTTC
.	TRBV7-9	.	TRBJ2-5	CASSLNSWNQETQYF	TGTGCCAGCAGCTTAAACTCCTGGAACCAAGAGACCCAGTACTTC
few	TRBV7-7	.	TRBJ2-7	CASSPAPGGGGAYEQYF	TGTGCCAGCAGCCCCGCCCCGGGTGGTGGGGGAGCCTACGAGCAGTACTTC
.	TRBV3-1	.	TRBJ2-1	CASSLRDTNPYNEQFF	TGTGCCAGCAGCCTCCGGGATACGAATCCCTACAATGAGCAGTTCTTC
.	TRBV18	.	TRBJ1-1	CASFAENTEAFF	TGTGCCAGCTTCGCAGAGAACACTGAAGCTTTCTTT
.	TRBV20-1	.	TRBJ2-7	CSALDGRDGYSYEQYF	TGCAGTGCCCTAGACGGTCGGGACGGATACTCCTACGAGCAGTACTTC
few	TRBV7-8	TRBD1	TRBJ2-7	CASSRYRGEVSYEQYF	TGTGCCAGCAGCAGATACAGGGGAGAGGTCTCCTACGAGCAGTACTTC
few	TRBV9	TRBD1	TRBJ2-5	CASSDSTGGGRTQYF	TGTGCCAGCAGCGACTCGACAGGGGGAGGTAGGACCCAGTACTTC
few	TRBV7-2	TRBD1	TRBJ1-5	CASSLTGGEGQPQHF	TGTGCCAGCAGCTTGACAGGGGGCGAGGGTCAGCCCCAGCATTTT
few	TRBV2	TRBD2	TRBJ2-1	CASSEAAGANEQFF	TGTGCCAGCAGTGAGGCAGCGGGGGCTAATGAGCAGTTCTTC
few	TRBV6-6	.	TRBJ2-5	CASSSPTGAGQETQYF	TGTGCCAGCAGCTCCCCTACGGGTGCTGGCCAAGAGACCCAGTACTTC
.	TRBV27	.	TRBJ1-2	CASSLKGSYGYTF	TGTGCCAGCAGTTTAAAGGGGAGCTATGGCTACACCTTC
.	TRBV12-3/TRBV12-4	.	TRBJ2-5	CASRLTGPPGGTQYF	TGTGCCAGCAGGCTGACAGGCCCCCCGGGAGGGACCCAGTACTTC
.	TRBV9	.	TRBJ2-1	CASSAADVRREQFF	TGTGCCAGCAGCGCGGCTGACGTTCGGAGGGAGCAGTTCTTC
few	TRBV3-1	.	TRBJ1-5	CASSALGFGNQPQHF	TGTGCCAGCAGCGCATTGGGGTTTGGCAATCAGCCCCAGCATTTT
.	TRBV7-8	.	TRBJ2-6	CASRKWGADTRSGANVLTF	TGTGCCAGCAGAAAATGGGGCGCGGATACCCGCTCTGGGGCCAACGTCCTGACTTTC
many	TRBV16	.	TRBJ2-3	CASSQSVDTAQYF	TGTGCCAGCAGCCAATCGGTCGACACAGCGCAGTATTTT
many	TRBV28	.	TRBJ2-7	CASSLNREVAYEQYF	TGTGCCAGCAGTTTAAACAGGGAAGTCGCCTACGAGCAGTACTTC
.	TRBV12-3/TRBV12-4	.	TRBJ1-2	CASSARETYGYTF	TGTGCCAGCAGTGCCCGGGAGACGTATGGCTACACCTTC
.	TRBV15	.	TRBJ2-1	CATSNSGNSYNEQFF	TGTGCCACCAGCAATAGCGGAAACTCCTACAATGAGCAGTTCTTC
.	TRBV24-1	.	TRBJ2-3	CATSDWGAGGTDTQYF	TGTGCCACCAGTGATTGGGGCGCCGGCGGCACAGATACGCAGTATTTT
many	TRBV29-1	.	TRBJ2-1	CSVDPGAGEQFF	TGCAGCGTTGACCCGGGGGCAGGTGAGCAGTTCTTC